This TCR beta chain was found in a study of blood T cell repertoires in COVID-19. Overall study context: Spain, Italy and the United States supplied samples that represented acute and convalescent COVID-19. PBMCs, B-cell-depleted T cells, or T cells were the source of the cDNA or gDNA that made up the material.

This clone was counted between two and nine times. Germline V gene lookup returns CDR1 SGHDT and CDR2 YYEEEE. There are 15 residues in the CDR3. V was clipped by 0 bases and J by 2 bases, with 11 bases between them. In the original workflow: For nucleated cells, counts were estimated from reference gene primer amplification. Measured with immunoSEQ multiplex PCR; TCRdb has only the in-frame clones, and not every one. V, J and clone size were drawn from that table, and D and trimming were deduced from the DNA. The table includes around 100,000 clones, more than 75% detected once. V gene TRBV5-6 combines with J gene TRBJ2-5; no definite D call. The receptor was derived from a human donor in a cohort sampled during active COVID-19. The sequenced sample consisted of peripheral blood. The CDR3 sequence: CASSLGQASQETQYF. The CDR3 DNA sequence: TGTGCCAGCAGCTTGGGGCAGGCCTCACAAGAGACCCAGTACTTC.